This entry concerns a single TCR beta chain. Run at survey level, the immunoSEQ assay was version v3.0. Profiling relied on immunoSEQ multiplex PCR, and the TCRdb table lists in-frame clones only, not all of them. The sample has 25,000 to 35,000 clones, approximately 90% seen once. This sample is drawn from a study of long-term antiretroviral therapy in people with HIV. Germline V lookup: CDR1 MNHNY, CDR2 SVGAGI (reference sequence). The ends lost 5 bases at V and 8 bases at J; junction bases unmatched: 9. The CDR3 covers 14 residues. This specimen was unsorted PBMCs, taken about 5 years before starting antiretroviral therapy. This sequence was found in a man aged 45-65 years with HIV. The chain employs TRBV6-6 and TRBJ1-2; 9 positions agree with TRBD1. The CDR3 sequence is CASSVGQGNGGYTF. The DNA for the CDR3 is TGTGCCAGCAGTGTGGGACAGGGTAATGGCGGCTACACCTTC.